The 6 T cell receptor beta chains listed next were all sequenced from one sample in a study of T cell repertoires in cytomegalovirus infection. From the reads, TCRdb called clonotypes with MiXCR, one entry per CDR3 protein. The top ten hold under 15% of the sample, which has about 920,000 distinct CDR3 sequences, approximately 33% seen once. Their cognate antigens are unknown. Sequenced here: cultured CD8+ T cells from PBMCs, sampled from culture after CMV antigen stimulation. Receptors were obtained from a human donor in good health (CMV status not recorded). Some clones in this sample may be carry-over from other donors' samples.

The rearrangement links TRBV12-3 or TRBV12-4 to TRBJ2-2; tentatively, D is TRBD2 (7 bases). The CDR3 sequence is 14 residues long. With 7 bases removed from V and 6 bases from J, the gap between germline ends came to 15 bases. The CDR3 is CASTEQGGAGELFF. Written as DNA, the CDR3 is TGTGCCAGCACGGAACAGGGAGGGGCCGGGGAGCTGTTTTTT.

In its sample, this clonotype was seen a few times. The rearrangement joins TRBV6-1 to TRBJ2-5, with D maybe TRBD2 (6 bases). Germline CDR1 and CDR2: MNHNS and SASEGT. The CDR3 extends over 12 amino acids. V was cut by 7 bases and J by 5 bases, with 11 bases left in between. The CDR3 spells CASIGGLETQYF. CDR3 DNA: TGTGCCAGCATTGGAGGGCTTGAGACCCAGTACTTC.

This clonotype was observed a handful of times. The rearrangement joins TRBV27 to TRBJ2-7; D is unclear. V was clipped by 2 bases and J by 3 bases, with 8 bases between them. CDR1 MNHEY and CDR2 SMNVEV come from the germline V gene (reference sequence). CDR3 length: 13 residues. CDR3 bases: TGTGCCAGCAGTTTAACAGAAAACTACGAGCAGTACTTC. The encoded protein is CASSLTENYEQYF.

J is TRBJ2-5 and V is TRBV12-3 or TRBV12-4; D unclear. This CDR3 is built from 14 residues. Trimming took off 4 bases at V and 0 bases at J, with 9 bases between the two ends. For the CDR3, the DNA is TGTGCCAGCAGTTCAGACGGTTACCAAGAGACCCAGTACTTC. It is translated as CASSSDGYQETQYF.

At least ten counts were recorded for this clonotype. The chain joins TRBV7-9 to TRBJ1-1, with 7 bases identical to TRBD1. V shed 3 bases and J 1 base; nucleotides not matched to a gene: 5. This CDR3 comprises 15 residues. The V gene's germline CDR1 is SEHNR and CDR2 FQNEAQ (reference sequence). The CDR3 region is CASSFYGQENTEAFF. DNA for the CDR3: TGTGCCAGCAGCTTCTATGGACAGGAGAACACTGAAGCTTTCTTT.

This clonotype was seen many times. The chain uses TRBV6-1 and TRBJ1-5; maybe TRBD1 (6 bases). The CDR3 spans 14 residues. V gave up 4 bases and J gave up 7 bases, with 14 bases separating them. Germline V gene lookup returns CDR1 MNHNS and CDR2 SASEGT. CDR3 region: CASSAAGVGQPQHF. CDR3 DNA: TGTGCCAGCAGTGCAGCAGGGGTTGGGCAGCCCCAGCATTTT.